Listed here are 6 T cell receptor beta chains from one sample, sequenced in a study of T cells expressing NK-cell markers. Using the 5' RACE reads, TCRdb records one entry per CDR3 protein without DNA. Its clone listing holds 440,000 or so distinct CDR3 sequences. Sequenced input: blood T cells: a sorted CD56 or NKG2C T cell subset, CD4+ or CD8+ T cells, or bulk PBMC T cells (not recorded which). The receptors were gathered from a woman between 18 and 75 years old in good health.

The chain joins TRBV5-1 to TRBJ2-5; TCRdb reports TRBD1, a call that lacks DNA to check it against. CDR1 is SGHRS and CDR2 is YFSETQ in the germline V gene. This CDR3 is built from 15 residues. CDR3 sequence: CASSLGAEGQETQYF.

The chain uses TRBV10-3 and TRBJ2-3; without DNA, the TCRdb call of TRBD2 cannot be checked. The V gene's germline CDR1 is ENHRY and CDR2 SYGVKD. The CDR3 is 15 amino acids. The CDR3 here is CAIKDGRAGADTQYF.

The chain uses TRBV20-1 and TRBJ1-4. Looked up from germline, CDR1 is DFQATT and CDR2 is SNEGSKA (reference sequence). This CDR3 has 16 amino acids. CDR3 amino acids: CSARDGRGGSREKLFF.

The chain joins TRBV7-2 to TRBJ2-5; the TCRdb D gene call, TRBD2, has no DNA to confirm it. CDR3 size: 16 residues. The germline V gene encodes CDR1 SGHTA and CDR2 FQGNSA. CDR3 region: CASRTSGGKYQETQYF.

The V and J genes are TRBV5-1 and TRBJ1-1. CDR1 SGHRS and CDR2 YFSETQ come from the germline V gene. The CDR3 is made up of 14 amino acids. CDR3 region: CASSVGVMNTEAFF.

The gene calls are TRBV20-1 and TRBJ2-3; TCRdb's D gene call, TRBD1, goes unchecked for lack of DNA. The germline CDR1 and CDR2 sequences are DFQATT and SNEGSKA (reference sequence). The length of the CDR3 is 15 residues. The CDR3 reads CSASPPGVGTDTQYF.